This T cell receptor (beta chain) was captured by sequencing in a study of blood T cells in healthy people across ages. Overall study findings and caveats: It was found that TCR beta diversity correlated strongly with the percentage of naive T cells.

It was with a sample-barcoded 5' primer and a J-beta primer mix that a second PCR of roughly 7 to 12 cycles was run. MiXCR, run by TCRdb on the 5' RACE reads, gives a single entry per CDR3 protein. The table has about 930,000 distinct CDR3 sequences, almost 30% seen once. Germline V CDR1 and CDR2: MRHNA, SNTAGT. Trimming removed 0 bases from V and 4 bases from J, with 4 bases in between. The CDR3 has 13 residues. This clonotype has more than one count but fewer than ten. Its antigen is as yet unknown. These same records also appear under a second study, on T cells of mothers and their children.

The receptor was derived from a woman aged 40-49 years in good health. The sequenced sample was blood. The J gene is TRBJ2-1, the V gene TRBV6-4; D gene ambiguous. The CDR3 protein is CASSDSLYNEQFF. CDR3 DNA sequence: TGTGCCAGCAGTGACTCCCTTTACAATGAGCAGTTCTTC.